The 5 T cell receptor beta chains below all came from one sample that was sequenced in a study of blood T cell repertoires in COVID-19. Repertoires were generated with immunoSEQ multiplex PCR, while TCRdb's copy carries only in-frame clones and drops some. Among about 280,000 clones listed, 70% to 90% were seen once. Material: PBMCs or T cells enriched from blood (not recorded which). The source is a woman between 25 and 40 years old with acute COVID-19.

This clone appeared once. CDR3 in DNA: TGTGCCAGTAGTACTTCGGGGGGCGCCTGGGTAGCCAAAAACATTCAGTACTTC. Residues: CASSTSGGAWVAKNIQYF. The V and J genes are TRBV19 and TRBJ2-4, with a possible D match to TRBD2 (7 bases). The germline V gene has CDR1 LNHDA and CDR2 SQIVND (reference sequence). V shed 4 bases and J shed 0 bases, with 19 bases lying between them. This CDR3 has 18 residues. Using reference TRBV19 and TRBJ2-4 for the parts outside the CDR3, the full variable domain is DGGITQSPKYLFRKEGQNVTLSCEQNLNHDAMYWYRQDPGQGLRLIYYSQIVNDFQKGDIAEGYSVSREKKESFPLTVTSAQKNPTAFYLCASSTSGGAWVAKNIQYFGAGTRLSVL.

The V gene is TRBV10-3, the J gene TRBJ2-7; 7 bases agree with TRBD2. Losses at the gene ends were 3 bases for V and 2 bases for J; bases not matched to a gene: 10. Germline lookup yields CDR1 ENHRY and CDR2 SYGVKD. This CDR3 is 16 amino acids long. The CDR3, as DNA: TGTGCCATCAGTGATTTCCCCGCTAGCGGAACCTACGAGCAGTACTTC. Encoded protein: CAISDFPASGTYEQYF.

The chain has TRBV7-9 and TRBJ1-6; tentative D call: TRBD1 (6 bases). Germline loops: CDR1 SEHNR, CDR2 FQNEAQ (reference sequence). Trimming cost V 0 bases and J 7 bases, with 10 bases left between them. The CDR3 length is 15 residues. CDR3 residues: CASSLATGQNSPLHF. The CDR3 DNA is TGTGCCAGCAGCTTAGCTACAGGGCAAAATTCACCCCTCCACTTT.

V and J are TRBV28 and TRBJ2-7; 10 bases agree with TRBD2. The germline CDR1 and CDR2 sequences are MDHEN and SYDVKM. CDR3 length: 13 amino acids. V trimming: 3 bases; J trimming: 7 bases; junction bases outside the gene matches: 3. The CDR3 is CASSLGLAREQYF. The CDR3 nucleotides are TGTGCCAGCAGTTTGGGACTAGCGAGGGAGCAGTACTTC.

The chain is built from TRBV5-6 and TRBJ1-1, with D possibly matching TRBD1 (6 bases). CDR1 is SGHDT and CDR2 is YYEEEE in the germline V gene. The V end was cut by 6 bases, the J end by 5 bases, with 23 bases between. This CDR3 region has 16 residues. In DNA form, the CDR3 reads TGTGCCAGCACCAAACCGCGGCGGGGGCGAGGGACTGAAGCTTTCTTT. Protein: CASTKPRRGRGTEAFF.